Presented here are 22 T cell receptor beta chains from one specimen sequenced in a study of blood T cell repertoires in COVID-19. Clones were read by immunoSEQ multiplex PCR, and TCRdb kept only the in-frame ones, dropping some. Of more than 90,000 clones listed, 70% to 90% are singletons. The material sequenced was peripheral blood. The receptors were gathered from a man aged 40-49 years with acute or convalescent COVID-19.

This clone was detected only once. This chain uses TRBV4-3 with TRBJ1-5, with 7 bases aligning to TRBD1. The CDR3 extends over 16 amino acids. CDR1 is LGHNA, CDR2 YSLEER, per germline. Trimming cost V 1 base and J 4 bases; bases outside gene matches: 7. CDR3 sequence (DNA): TGCGCCAGCAGCCAAGGTTTGTGGGACAGAAATCAGCCCCAGCATTTT. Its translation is CASSQGLWDRNQPQHF.

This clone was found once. In DNA form, the CDR3 reads TGTGCCAGCAGTGAAGATGCGGGGCCCACAGATACGCAGTATTTT. Translated, it gives CASSEDAGPTDTQYF. This chain connects TRBV2 to TRBJ2-3; weak D call: TRBD2 (6 bases). The germline V gene has CDR1 SNHLY and CDR2 FYNNEI. V was pared by 1 base and J by 2 bases, with 10 bases between. The CDR3 contains 15 residues.

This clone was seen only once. CDR3 sequence (DNA): TGTGCCAGCAGCTTGACGGGACAGGGGGCGGTAGGGGCCAACGTCCTGACTTTC. Protein product: CASSLTGQGAVGANVLTF. The V and J genes are TRBV7-3 and TRBJ2-6; 12 bases line up with TRBD1. Germline values: CDR1 SGHTA, CDR2 FQGTGA. The CDR3 consists of 18 residues. The V and J ends lost 3 bases and 4 bases, in that order; junction bases with no gene match: 7.

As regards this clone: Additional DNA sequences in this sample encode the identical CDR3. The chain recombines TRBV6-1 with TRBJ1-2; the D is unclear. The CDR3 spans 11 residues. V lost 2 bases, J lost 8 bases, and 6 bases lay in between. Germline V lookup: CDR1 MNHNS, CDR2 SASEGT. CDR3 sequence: CASSESLGYTF. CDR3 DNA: TGTGCCAGCAGTGAATCGTTGGGCTACACCTTC.

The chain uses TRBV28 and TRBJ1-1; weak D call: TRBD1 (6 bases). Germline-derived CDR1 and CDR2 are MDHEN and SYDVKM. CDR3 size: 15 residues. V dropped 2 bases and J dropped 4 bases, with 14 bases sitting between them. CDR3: CASSLPQGDITEAFF. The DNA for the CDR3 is TGTGCCAGCAGTTTACCACAGGGTGATATCACTGAAGCTTTCTTT.

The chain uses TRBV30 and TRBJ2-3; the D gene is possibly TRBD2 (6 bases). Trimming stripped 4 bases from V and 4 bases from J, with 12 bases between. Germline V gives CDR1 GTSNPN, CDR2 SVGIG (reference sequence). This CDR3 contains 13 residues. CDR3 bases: TGTGCCTGGAACCGCGGGGCTGCAGATACGCAGTATTTT. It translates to CAWNRGAADTQYF.

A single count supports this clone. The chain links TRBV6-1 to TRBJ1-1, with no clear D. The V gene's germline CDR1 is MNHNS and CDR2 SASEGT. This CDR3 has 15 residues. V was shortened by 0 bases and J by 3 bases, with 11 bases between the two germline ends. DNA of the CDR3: TGTGCCAGCAGTGAAGCGATTGGACTTGACACTGAAGCTTTCTTT. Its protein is CASSEAIGLDTEAFF.

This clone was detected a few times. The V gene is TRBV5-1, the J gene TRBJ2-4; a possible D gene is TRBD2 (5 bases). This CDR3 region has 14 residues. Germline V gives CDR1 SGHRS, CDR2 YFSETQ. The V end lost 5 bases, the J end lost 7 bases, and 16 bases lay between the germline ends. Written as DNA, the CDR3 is TGCGCCAGCAGGCCGGGAACGGACGGGAACATTCAGTACTTC. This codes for CASRPGTDGNIQYF.

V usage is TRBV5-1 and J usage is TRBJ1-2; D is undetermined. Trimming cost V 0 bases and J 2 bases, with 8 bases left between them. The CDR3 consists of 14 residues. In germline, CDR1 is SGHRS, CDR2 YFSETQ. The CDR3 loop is CASSLGQRNYGYTF. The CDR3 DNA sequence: TGCGCCAGCAGCTTGGGTCAGCGAAACTATGGCTACACCTTC.

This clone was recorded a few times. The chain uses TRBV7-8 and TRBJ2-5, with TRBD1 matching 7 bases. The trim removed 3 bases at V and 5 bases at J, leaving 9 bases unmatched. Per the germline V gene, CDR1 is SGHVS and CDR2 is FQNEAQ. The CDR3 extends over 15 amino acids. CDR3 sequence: CASSFIGGAIETQYF. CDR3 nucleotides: TGTGCCAGCAGCTTCATAGGGGGCGCGATCGAGACCCAGTACTTC.

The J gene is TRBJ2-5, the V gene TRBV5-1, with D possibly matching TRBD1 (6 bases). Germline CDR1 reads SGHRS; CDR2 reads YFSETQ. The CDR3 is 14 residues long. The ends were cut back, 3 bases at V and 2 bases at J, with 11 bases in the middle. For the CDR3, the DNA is TGCGCCAGCAGCTCGGGACACTTACAAGAGACCCAGTACTTC. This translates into CASSSGHLQETQYF. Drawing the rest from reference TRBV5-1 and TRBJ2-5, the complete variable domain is KAGVTQTPRYLIKTRGQQVTLSCSPISGHRSVSWYQQTPGQGLQFLFEYFSETQRNKGNFPGRFSGRQFSNSRSEMNVSTLELGDSALYLCASSSGHLQETQYFGPGTRLLVL.

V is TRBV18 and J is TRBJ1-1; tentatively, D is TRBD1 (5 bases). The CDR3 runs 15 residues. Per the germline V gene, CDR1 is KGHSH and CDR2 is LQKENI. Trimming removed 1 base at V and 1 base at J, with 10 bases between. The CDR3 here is CASSPLDSQNTEAFF. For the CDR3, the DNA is TGTGCCAGCTCACCACTCGACAGTCAGAACACTGAAGCTTTCTTT.

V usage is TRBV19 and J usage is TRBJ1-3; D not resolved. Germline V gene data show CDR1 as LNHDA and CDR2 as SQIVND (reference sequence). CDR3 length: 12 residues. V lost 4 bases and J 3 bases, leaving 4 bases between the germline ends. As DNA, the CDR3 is TGTGCCAGTAGTAGAGTTGGAAACACCATATATTTT. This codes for CASSRVGNTIYF.

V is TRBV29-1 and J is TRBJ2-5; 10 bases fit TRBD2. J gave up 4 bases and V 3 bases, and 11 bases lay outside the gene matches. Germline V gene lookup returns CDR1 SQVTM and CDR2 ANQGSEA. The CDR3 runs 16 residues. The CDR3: CSVDWWPSGSGETQYF. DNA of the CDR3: TGCAGCGTTGACTGGTGGCCTAGCGGGAGTGGAGAGACCCAGTACTTC.

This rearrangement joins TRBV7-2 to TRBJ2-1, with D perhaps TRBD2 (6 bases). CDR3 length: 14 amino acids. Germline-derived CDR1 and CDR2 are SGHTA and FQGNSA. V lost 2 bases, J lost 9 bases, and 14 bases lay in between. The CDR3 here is CASSLMSGRGEQFF. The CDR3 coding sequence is TGTGCCAGCAGCTTAATGAGCGGGCGAGGTGAGCAGTTCTTC.

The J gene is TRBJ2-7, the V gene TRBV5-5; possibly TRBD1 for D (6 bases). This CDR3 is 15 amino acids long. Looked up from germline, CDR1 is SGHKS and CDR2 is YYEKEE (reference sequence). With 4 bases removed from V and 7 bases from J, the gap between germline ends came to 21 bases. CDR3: CASSTTGYTSEEQYF. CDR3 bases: TGTGCCAGCAGCACTACAGGGTATACCTCAGAGGAGCAGTACTTC.

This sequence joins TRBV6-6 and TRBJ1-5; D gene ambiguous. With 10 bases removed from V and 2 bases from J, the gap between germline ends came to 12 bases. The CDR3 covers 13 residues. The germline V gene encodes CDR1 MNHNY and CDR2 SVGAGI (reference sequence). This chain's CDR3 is CAIKGRGNQPQHF. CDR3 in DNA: TGTGCCATCAAAGGGAGGGGCAATCAGCCCCAGCATTTT.

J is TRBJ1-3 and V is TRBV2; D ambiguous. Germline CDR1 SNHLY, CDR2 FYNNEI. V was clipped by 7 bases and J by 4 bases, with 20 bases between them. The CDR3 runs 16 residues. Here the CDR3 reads CASTPEGGRRGNTIYF. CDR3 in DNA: TGTGCCAGCACCCCCGAGGGAGGGCGGAGAGGAAACACCATATATTTT.

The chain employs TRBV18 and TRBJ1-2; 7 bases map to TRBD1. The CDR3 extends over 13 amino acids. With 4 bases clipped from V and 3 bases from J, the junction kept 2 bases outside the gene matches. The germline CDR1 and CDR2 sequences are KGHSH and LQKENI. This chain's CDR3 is CASSRDSDYGYTF. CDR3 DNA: TGTGCCAGCTCACGGGACAGTGACTATGGCTACACCTTC.

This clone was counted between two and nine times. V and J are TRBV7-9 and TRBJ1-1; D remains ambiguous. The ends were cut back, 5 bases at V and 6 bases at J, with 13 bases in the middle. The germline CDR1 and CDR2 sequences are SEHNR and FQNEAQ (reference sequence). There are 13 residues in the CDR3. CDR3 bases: TGTGCCAGCAGCGGACTTCCTGGACCTGAAGCTTTCTTT. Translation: CASSGLPGPEAFF. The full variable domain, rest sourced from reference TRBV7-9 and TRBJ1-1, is DTGVSQNPRHKITKRGQNVTFRCDPISEHNRLYWYRQTLGQGPEFLTYFQNEAQLEKSRLLSDRFSAERPKGSFSTLEIQRTEQGDSAMYLCASSGLPGPEAFFGQGTRLTVV.

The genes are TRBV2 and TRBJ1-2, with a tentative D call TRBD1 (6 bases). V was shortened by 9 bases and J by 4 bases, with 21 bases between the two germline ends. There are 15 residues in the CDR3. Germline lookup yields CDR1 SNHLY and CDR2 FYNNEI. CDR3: CARARGGDLRYGYTF. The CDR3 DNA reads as TGTGCCAGAGCCAGAGGGGGGGACCTCCGCTATGGCTACACCTTC.

The CDR3 coding sequence is TGTGCCAGCAGCCAAGGAGGGCCGTGGGAGGGGGAATCCTACGAGCAGTACTTC. It encodes CASSQGGPWEGESYEQYF. The chain joins TRBV4-2 to TRBJ2-7; D may be TRBD2 (7 bases). V dropped 1 base and J dropped 1 base, with 20 bases sitting between them. The CDR3 is 18 residues long. The V gene's germline CDR1 is LGHNA and CDR2 YNFKEQ.